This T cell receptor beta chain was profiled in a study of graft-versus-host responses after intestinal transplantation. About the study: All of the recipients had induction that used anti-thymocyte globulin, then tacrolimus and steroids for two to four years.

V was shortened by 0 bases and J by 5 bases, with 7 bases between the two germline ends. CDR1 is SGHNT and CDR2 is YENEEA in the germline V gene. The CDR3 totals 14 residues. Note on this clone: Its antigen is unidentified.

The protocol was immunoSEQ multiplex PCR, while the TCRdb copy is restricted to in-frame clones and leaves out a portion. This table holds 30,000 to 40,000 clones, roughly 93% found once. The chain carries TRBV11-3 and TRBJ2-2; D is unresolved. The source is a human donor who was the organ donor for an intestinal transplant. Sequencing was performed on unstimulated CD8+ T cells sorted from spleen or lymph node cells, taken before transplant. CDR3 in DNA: TGTGCCAGCAGCTTAGACCCCGCTACCGGGGAGCTGTTTTTT. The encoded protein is CASSLDPATGELFF.